These T cell receptor beta chains were read from a single sample in a study of T cell repertoires in cytomegalovirus infection. Their antigens are not known. TCRdb reprocessed the reads with MiXCR, giving one entry per CDR3 protein. Of fewer than 850,000 distinct CDR3 sequences listed, 29% are singletons. Sequenced here: cultured CD8+ T cells from PBMCs, sampled from culture after CMV antigen stimulation. Receptors were obtained from a human donor in good health (CMV status not recorded). Some clones in this sample may be carry-over from other donors' samples. Both conserved end residues are part of each CDR3. D genes are given only for firm matches. Clone size is shown for a subset of rows, as once, few, many or a class of expanded clone.

V gene	clone size	J gene	D gene	CDR3 DNA	CDR3 protein
TRBV27	.	TRBJ2-5	.	TGTGCCAGCAGTTTATCGTGGAGGCAAGAGACCCAGTACTTC	CASSLSWRQETQYF
TRBV6-1	few	TRBJ2-7	TRBD2	TGTGCCAGCAGTGAGTTCGACGCGGGGGAAAGTTTTGGTTACGAGCAGTACTTC	CASSEFDAGESFGYEQYF
TRBV29-1	few	TRBJ1-1	.	TGCAGCGTTTGGGATTACACTGAAGCTTTCTTT	CSVWDYTEAFF
TRBV7-9	many	TRBJ2-5	.	TGTGCCAGCAGCTTAGAGCAGGGCCAAGAGACCCAGTACTTC	CASSLEQGQETQYF
TRBV12-3/TRBV12-4	few	TRBJ2-1	TRBD2	TGTGCCAGCGGGACATCTAGCGGGGGTCTCAATGAGCAGTTCTTC	CASGTSSGGLNEQFF
TRBV7-6	.	TRBJ2-3	TRBD1	TGTGCCAGCAGCCATTTCGGACAGGGGGAAGATACGCAGTATTTT	CASSHFGQGEDTQYF
TRBV7-2	few	TRBJ2-5	.	TGTGCCAGCAGCTTAGAAGTTGTTCGTTACGGGACGTCAACCAGAGAGACCCAGTACTTC	CASSLEVVRYGTSTRETQYF
TRBV12-3/TRBV12-4	few	TRBJ2-2	.	TGTGCCAGCAGTTTTTTTGCGGGCCGGGGCACCGGGGAGCTGTTTTTT	CASSFFAGRGTGELFF
TRBV4-3	.	TRBJ2-5	TRBD2	TGCGCCAGCAGCCAAGGGGCCGGGGGGGAGACCCAGTACTTC	CASSQGAGGETQYF
TRBV11-3	.	TRBJ2-3	TRBD2	TGTGCCAGCAGCCCCGGGGCTAGCGGGGGCACAGATACGCAGTATTTT	CASSPGASGGTDTQYF
TRBV7-4	few	TRBJ2-5	.	TGTGCCAGCAGTACAGGTTACGGGGAGACCCAGTACTTC	CASSTGYGETQYF
TRBV12-3/TRBV12-4	few	TRBJ1-2	.	TGTGCCAGCAGTTTTGGGGGCCAGCAAGCTAACTATGGCTACACCTTC	CASSFGGQQANYGYTF
TRBV19	.	TRBJ2-1	.	TGTGCCAGTAAATTTCACAGGGACTCCTACAATGAGCAGTTCTTC	CASKFHRDSYNEQFF
TRBV7-8	.	TRBJ2-2	TRBD1	TGTGCCAGCAGCGGCAGGGGGATCGCCGGGGAGCTGTTTTTT	CASSGRGIAGELFF
TRBV13	.	TRBJ2-7	.	TGTGCCAGCAGCTTAGGTTTCGGCCGGTCCCACGAGCAGTACTTC	CASSLGFGRSHEQYF
TRBV6-6	.	TRBJ1-3	.	TGTGCCAGCACGGACAACTACGGAAACACCATATATTTT	CASTDNYGNTIYF